The sequence of this TCR beta chain was determined in a study of cytomegalovirus exposure and HLA in healthy donors. Whole-study findings and limits: A later analysis, which compared TCR beta chains of equal frequency, found the HLA-associated ones more clonally expanded.

Germline V gives CDR1 LNHDA, CDR2 SQIVND (reference sequence). The CDR3 contains 15 residues. With 0 bases removed from V and 3 bases from J, the gap between germline ends came to 11 bases. The study ran its PCR with 60 Vbeta and 13 Jbeta primers. Assay used: immunoSEQ multiplex PCR; TCRdb lists only in-frame clones, some missing. The profile covers a few hundred thousand clones, with approximately 80% appearing a single time and almost 8% taken by the ten largest. Comments on this clone: Its antigen is unknown.

This rearrangement joins TRBV19 to TRBJ1-1, with a possible D match to TRBD1 (5 bases). The TCR sequence derives from a woman aged 55-69 years in good health and CMV-seropositive. Sequencing used PBMCs. The CDR3, as DNA: TGTGCCAGTAGTATAGATGATAGACAGTACACTGAAGCTTTCTTT. It yields the protein CASSIDDRQYTEAFF.